The next 24 T cell receptor beta chains were all read from a single sample in a study of cytomegalovirus exposure and HLA in healthy donors. This PCR relied on a set of 60 Vbeta primers and 13 Jbeta primers. Profiling relied on immunoSEQ multiplex PCR, and the TCRdb table lists in-frame clones only, not all of them. In the table there are about 240,000 clones, about 80% of which are singletons. Sequenced material: PBMCs. The receptors come from a woman aged 55 to 70 in good health and CMV-seropositive.

V gene TRBV2 combines with J gene TRBJ2-5, with a possible D match to TRBD1 (7 bases). V lost 10 bases and J 4 bases, leaving 22 bases between the germline ends. The CDR3 has 15 amino acids. Germline lookup yields CDR1 SNHLY and CDR2 FYNNEI. DNA of the CDR3: TGTGCCACCCTCTCAATAACAGGGGACTCAGAGACCCAGTACTTC. Protein product: CATLSITGDSETQYF.

The V call is TRBV2, the J call TRBJ2-2, with 9 bases that match TRBD1. This CDR3 region has 15 residues. Germline V gives CDR1 SNHLY, CDR2 FYNNEI. V gave up 9 bases and J gave up 6 bases; unmatched junction bases: 11. In nucleotides, the CDR3 is TGTGCCAGTGGGGACAGGGACTATTCATCCGGGGAGCTGTTTTTT. Translating it yields CASGDRDYSSGELFF.

A few counts support this clone. V is TRBV18 and J is TRBJ2-2; 7 bases align to TRBD1. This CDR3 is built from 17 residues. V lost 3 bases, J lost 0 bases, and 7 bases stayed unmatched. The germline gives CDR1 KGHSH, CDR2 LQKENI. The DNA for the CDR3 is TGTGCCAGCTCACCTCTAGGTCAGGGGGCGAACACCGGGGAGCTGTTTTTT. This sequence encodes CASSPLGQGANTGELFF.

The chain employs TRBV10-3 and TRBJ1-1; D not resolved. Germline assignment: CDR1 ENHRY and CDR2 SYGVKD. V was clipped by 4 bases and J by 8 bases, with 11 bases between them. The CDR3 totals 12 residues. This CDR3 is CAISVPRGEAFF. The CDR3 region has the DNA TGTGCCATCAGTGTCCCCAGAGGGGAAGCTTTCTTT.

The V and J genes are TRBV5-1 and TRBJ2-3; no reliable D call. Germline lookup yields CDR1 SGHRS and CDR2 YFSETQ. The CDR3 has 14 amino acids. The V and J ends lost 0 bases and 2 bases respectively, with 7 bases between them. The CDR3 sequence is CASSLDPYTDTQYF. As DNA, the CDR3 is TGCGCCAGCAGCTTGGACCCCTACACAGATACGCAGTATTTT.

This clone was picked up one time. The V and J genes are TRBV28 and TRBJ1-2; maybe TRBD1 (5 bases). V was pared by 5 bases and J by 4 bases, with 20 bases between. Per germline, CDR1 MDHEN and CDR2 SYDVKM. This CDR3 has 16 residues. The CDR3 spells CASSRGSRGASYGYTF. The CDR3 bases are TGTGCCAGCAGTCGGGGGTCCCGAGGGGCCTCCTATGGCTACACCTTC.

The rearrangement joins TRBV27 to TRBJ1-4; 9 bases map to TRBD1. Germline trimming cut 5 bases from V and 8 bases from J; bases unmatched to any gene: 18. The germline gives CDR1 MNHEY, CDR2 SMNVEV (reference sequence). The CDR3 is 18 amino acids. Written as DNA, the CDR3 is TGTGCCAGCAGTACCCTAGATTATCCGGGACAGGGCAACGAAAAACTGTTTTTT. Encoded protein: CASSTLDYPGQGNEKLFF.

CDR3 nucleotide sequence: TGTGCCAGCAGCTTGGTCGGCAGACTAGCGGGTTCCCAAGAGACCCAGTACTTC. It codes for CASSLVGRLAGSQETQYF. V usage is TRBV5-4 and J usage is TRBJ2-5, with TRBD2 matching 10 bases. J gave up 1 base and V 0 bases, and 9 bases lay outside the gene matches. The CDR3 is 18 residues long. Germline CDR1 reads SGHNT; CDR2 reads YYREEE (reference sequence).

The chain carries TRBV5-5 and TRBJ1-3; the D gene is possibly TRBD1 (6 bases). V lost 4 bases, J lost 1 base, and 12 bases lay in between. There are 15 residues in the CDR3. Germline-derived CDR1 and CDR2 are SGHKS and YYEKEE (reference sequence). The CDR3 protein is CASSTYQGSGNTIYF. DNA of the CDR3: TGTGCCAGCAGCACATATCAGGGGTCTGGAAACACCATATATTTT. Based on the CDR3 plus reference TRBV5-5 and TRBJ1-3, the full variable domain is DAGVTQSPTHLIKTRGQQVTLRCSPISGHKSVSWYQQVLGQGPQFIFQYYEKEERGRGNFPDRFSARQFPNYSSELNVNALLLGDSALYLCASSTYQGSGNTIYFGEGSWLTVV.

The V call is TRBV15, the J call TRBJ1-2, with a possible D match to TRBD1 (6 bases). V lost 5 bases to trimming and J lost 4 bases, with 23 bases between them. CDR3 length equals 17 residues. The V gene's germline CDR1 is LNHNV and CDR2 YYDKDF (reference sequence). The CDR3 coding sequence is TGTGCCACCAGCGGACTAGGGGGGGCTGAATTGTTCTATGGCTACACCTTC. Protein sequence: CATSGLGGAELFYGYTF.

The chain is built from TRBV21-1 and TRBJ2-7; whether TRBD1, the table's D call, matches the DNA was not checked. TRBV21-1 is noted as a pseudogene. The CDR3 contains 13 residues. In nucleotides, the CDR3 is TGTGCCAGCAGCAAACCTACAGCCTACGAGCAGTACTTC. This sequence encodes CASSKPTAYEQYF.

The V gene is TRBV19, the J gene TRBJ1-5; D perhaps matches TRBD1 (6 bases). Germline loops: CDR1 LNHDA, CDR2 SQIVND (reference sequence). The CDR3 runs 15 residues. Trimming removed 2 bases from V and 4 bases from J, with 12 bases in between. The CDR3 sequence: CASSILNQGNQPQHF. CDR3 nucleotides: TGTGCCAGTAGTATACTTAATCAGGGGAATCAGCCCCAGCATTTT.

V and J are TRBV6-1 and TRBJ2-7, with D possibly matching TRBD2 (6 bases). Germline CDR1 MNHNS, CDR2 SASEGT. This CDR3 comprises 13 residues. Trimming cost V 5 bases and J 4 bases, with 12 bases left between them. The CDR3 nucleotides read TGTGCCAGCAGTCGAGCGGGTCTTTACGAGCAGTACTTC. Protein: CASSRAGLYEQYF.

This chain connects TRBV27 to TRBJ1-1, with D unclear. From germline, CDR1 is MNHEY and CDR2 SMNVEV (reference sequence). V was trimmed by 3 bases and J by 4 bases, leaving 15 bases between them. The CDR3 has 15 residues. The CDR3 DNA follows: TGTGCCAGCAGTTTGAAGTCCGCCACGGGCACTGAAGCTTTCTTT. The encoded protein is CASSLKSATGTEAFF.

This rearrangement joins TRBV27 to TRBJ2-3, with D perhaps matching TRBD2 (6 bases). This CDR3 is built from 13 residues. Trimming removed 3 bases from V and 3 bases from J, with 7 bases in between. CDR1 and CDR2 (germline): MNHEY, SMNVEV (reference sequence). The CDR3 nucleotides read TGTGCCAGCAGTTTCGGGGGTACAGATACGCAGTATTTT. It encodes CASSFGGTDTQYF.

The J gene is TRBJ2-5, the V gene TRBV7-6; 9 bases fit TRBD1. The germline V gene has CDR1 SGHVS and CDR2 FNYEAQ. The CDR3 length is 14 residues. V shed 4 bases, J shed 4 bases, and the junction held 4 bases outside the gene matches. CDR3 DNA sequence: TGTGCCAGCAGCTCGGGGACAGGGCGAGAGACCCAGTACTTC. This sequence encodes CASSSGTGRETQYF.

This chain joins TRBV5-1 and TRBJ2-5; possible D gene TRBD2, 6 bases. Germline V gene data show CDR1 as SGHRS and CDR2 as YFSETQ. Trimming removed 3 bases at V and 1 base at J, with 10 bases between. The CDR3 sequence is 14 residues long. Here the CDR3 DNA reads TGCGCCAGCAGCTCTGGGACTGCCCAAGAGACCCAGTACTTC. It translates to CASSSGTAQETQYF.

The chain couples TRBV15 to TRBJ2-7, with a tentative D call TRBD1 (6 bases). Germline V gene data show CDR1 as LNHNV and CDR2 as YYDKDF (reference sequence). There are 14 residues in the CDR3. V was clipped by 0 bases and J by 3 bases, with 9 bases between them. The CDR3 here is CATSRDRGNYEQYF. The CDR3 DNA sequence: TGTGCCACCAGCAGAGACAGGGGTAACTACGAGCAGTACTTC. The full variable domain, with the rest looked up from reference TRBV15 and TRBJ2-7, is DAMVIQNPRYQVTQFGKPVTLSCSQTLNHNVMYWYQQKSSQAPKLLFHYYDKDFNNEADTPDNFQSRRPNTSFCFLDIRSPGLGDTAMYLCATSRDRGNYEQYFGPGTRLTVT.

This clone was counted between two and nine times. The chain combines TRBV2 with TRBJ2-1, with TRBD2 identical over 10 bases. From germline, CDR1 is SNHLY and CDR2 FYNNEI. V gave up 7 bases and J gave up 0 bases; unmatched junction bases: 3. This CDR3 is built from 15 residues. This chain's CDR3 is CASIRTSGSYNEQFF. For the CDR3, the DNA is TGTGCCAGCATCCGGACTAGCGGCTCCTACAATGAGCAGTTCTTC.

The chain employs TRBV27 and TRBJ1-1; D is ambiguous. The CDR3 has 13 residues. V gave up 6 bases and J gave up 0 bases, with 8 bases separating them. Germline V gene data show CDR1 as MNHEY and CDR2 as SMNVEV (reference sequence). CDR3 bases: TGTGCCAGCAGGGGCATAATGAACACTGAAGCTTTCTTT. It translates to CASRGIMNTEAFF.

The rearrangement uses TRBV6-1 and TRBJ1-1; D unresolved. The germline V gene has CDR1 MNHNS and CDR2 SASEGT. The CDR3 length is 14 residues. V was shortened by 8 bases and J by 3 bases, with 16 bases between the two germline ends. This CDR3 is CASSGLRKDTEAFF. The CDR3 DNA follows: TGTGCCAGCTCCGGTCTCAGGAAAGACACTGAAGCTTTCTTT.

This chain connects TRBV9 to TRBJ2-7, with D hard to call. The CDR3 extends over 13 amino acids. Trimming pared 0 bases from V and 2 bases from J, leaving 6 bases between. CDR1 and CDR2 (germline): SGDLS, YYNGEE. CDR3 sequence (DNA): TGTGCCAGCAGCGTAGGCATAGCCTACGAGCAGTACTTC. Encoded protein: CASSVGIAYEQYF.

This clone was counted once. This chain joins TRBV5-4 and TRBJ2-3; 13 bases match TRBD2. V was clipped by 4 bases and J by 3 bases; unmatched bases: 8. Germline loops: CDR1 SGHNT, CDR2 YYREEE (reference sequence). There are 17 residues in the CDR3. The CDR3 loop is CASSLIGLAGATDTQYF. The CDR3 DNA follows: TGTGCCAGCAGCCTAATCGGACTAGCGGGAGCAACAGATACGCAGTATTTT.

In the case of this clone: This sample also contains other DNA sequences that code for the same CDR3. The chain has TRBV5-1 and TRBJ2-3, with unresolved D. CDR3 size: 11 residues. Trimming took 2 bases from V and 6 from J, leaving 4 bases between them. Germline-derived CDR1 and CDR2 are SGHRS and YFSETQ. The DNA of the CDR3 is TGCGCCAGCAGCTTCGAGGATACGCAGTATTTT. It translates to CASSFEDTQYF.